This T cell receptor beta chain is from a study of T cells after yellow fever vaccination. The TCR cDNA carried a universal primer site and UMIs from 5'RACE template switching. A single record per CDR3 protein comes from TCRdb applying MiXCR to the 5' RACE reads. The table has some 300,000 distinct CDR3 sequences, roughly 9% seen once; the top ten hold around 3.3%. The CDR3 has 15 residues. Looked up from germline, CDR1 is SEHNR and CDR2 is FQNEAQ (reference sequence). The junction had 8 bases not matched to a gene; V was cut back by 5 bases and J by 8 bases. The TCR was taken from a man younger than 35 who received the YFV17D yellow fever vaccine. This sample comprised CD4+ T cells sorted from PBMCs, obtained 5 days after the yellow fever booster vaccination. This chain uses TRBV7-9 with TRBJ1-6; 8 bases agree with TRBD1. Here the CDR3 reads CASSRWAGGDSPLHF. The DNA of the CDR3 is TGTGCCAGCAGCCGGTGGGCAGGGGGCGATTCACCCCTCCACTTT.